The 24 T cell receptor beta chains reported below all come from one sample, sequenced in a study of cytomegalovirus exposure and HLA in healthy donors. In the PCR, 60 Vbeta and 13 Jbeta primers were used. Some clones are missing from TCRdb's copy, which holds only in-frame ones; the method was immunoSEQ multiplex PCR. The sample contains approximately 140,000 clones, roughly 77% of which appear only once. The sample comprised PBMCs. The receptors come from a man aged 25 to 40 in good health and CMV-seronegative.

The chain uses TRBV7-6 and TRBJ2-7, with D maybe TRBD2 (7 bases). Germline values: CDR1 SGHVS, CDR2 FNYEAQ. The V gene lost 4 bases and the J gene lost 3 bases, with 16 bases spanning the gap. The CDR3 length is 15 residues. The CDR3: CASSSTRGGGYEQYF. The CDR3 region has the DNA TGTGCCAGCAGCTCCACGCGGGGAGGGGGCTACGAGCAGTACTTC. Variable domain in full (rest from reference TRBV7-6 and TRBJ2-7): GAGVSQSPRYKVTKRGQDVALRCDPISGHVSLYWYRQALGQGPEFLTYFNYEAQQDKSGLPNDRFSAERPEGSISTLTIQRTEQRDSAMYRCASSSTRGGGYEQYFGPGTRLTVT.

V and J are TRBV5-6 and TRBJ1-1, with TRBD1 matching over 8 bases. Germline loops: CDR1 SGHDT, CDR2 YYEEEE. CDR3 length: 13 amino acids. V shed 6 bases and J 6 bases; nucleotides not matched to a gene: 7. CDR3 amino acids: CASNPGGSAEAFF. The CDR3 bases are TGTGCCAGCAACCCAGGGGGCTCGGCTGAAGCTTTCTTT.

The chain uses TRBV6-6 and TRBJ2-1, with D unclear. The CDR3 totals 12 residues. Germline lookup yields CDR1 MNHNY and CDR2 SVGAGI (reference sequence). The V end was cut by 3 bases, the J end by 6 bases, with 6 bases between. DNA for the CDR3: TGTGCCAGCAGTTATCTTTCCAATGAGCAGTTCTTC. It specifies CASSYLSNEQFF.

The gene calls are TRBV1 and TRBJ2-5; the table calls TRBD2, which could not be checked here. TRBV1 is a listed pseudogene. The CDR3 runs 17 residues. Here the CDR3 reads CTSSQDRSPGGGKTQYF. CDR3 bases: TGCACCAGCAGCCAAGATCGCTCTCCGGGAGGTGGGAAGACCCAGTACTTC.

The chain employs TRBV4-1 and TRBJ2-5; D is ambiguous. This CDR3 spans 11 amino acids. The germline gives CDR1 MGHRA, CDR2 YSYEKL. Trimming pared 5 bases from V and 3 bases from J, leaving 4 bases between. Here the CDR3 reads CASSAEETQYF. For the CDR3, the DNA is TGCGCCAGCAGCGCGGAAGAGACCCAGTACTTC.

This clone was seen a handful of times. The chain employs TRBV19 and TRBJ1-4; 11 bases line up with TRBD1. V lost 6 bases, J lost 7 bases, and 7 bases stayed unmatched. This CDR3 has 15 amino acids. Germline CDR1 reads LNHDA; CDR2 reads SQIVND (reference sequence). CDR3 nucleotides: TGTGCCAGTAGACCCCCCGGGACAGGGGGTGAAAAACTGTTTTTT. Protein: CASRPPGTGGEKLFF. Variable domain in full (rest from reference TRBV19 and TRBJ1-4): DGGITQSPKYLFRKEGQNVTLSCEQNLNHDAMYWYRQDPGQGLRLIYYSQIVNDFQKGDIAEGYSVSREKKESFPLTVTSAQKNPTAFYLCASRPPGTGGEKLFFGSGTQLSVL.

This chain connects TRBV6-1 to TRBJ1-1; 9 bases map to TRBD1. Germline-derived CDR1 and CDR2 are MNHNS and SASEGT. CDR3 length: 13 residues. V was pared by 6 bases and J by 8 bases, with 7 bases of the junction left unmatched. DNA of the CDR3: TGTGCCAGCAGGGGGACAGGGAGGGTAGAAGCTTTCTTT. It yields the protein CASRGTGRVEAFF.

V usage is TRBV7-9 and J usage is TRBJ1-4; the D is unclear. With 1 base removed from V and 0 bases from J, the gap between germline ends came to 12 bases. The CDR3 length is 17 residues. Looked up from germline, CDR1 is SEHNR and CDR2 is FQNEAQ (reference sequence). CDR3 loop: CASSLGPTGATNEKLFF. The CDR3 DNA sequence: TGTGCCAGCAGCTTAGGCCCCACGGGTGCAACTAATGAAAAACTGTTTTTT.

The V and J genes are TRBV5-1 and TRBJ1-2, with a weak D call TRBD1 (5 bases). V gave up 4 bases and J gave up 8 bases, with 15 bases separating them. The germline V gene has CDR1 SGHRS and CDR2 YFSETQ. This CDR3 has 13 residues. The CDR3: CASSPREADGYTF. The CDR3 coding sequence is TGCGCCAGCAGCCCCAGGGAAGCAGACGGCTACACCTTC.

V usage is TRBV6-5 and J usage is TRBJ1-5; possible D gene TRBD1, 6 bases. V lost 5 bases and J lost 5, with 16 bases in between. There are 15 residues in the CDR3. The germline V gene encodes CDR1 MNHEY and CDR2 SVGAGI. The CDR3 region is CASSITGRSDQPQHF. CDR3 in DNA: TGTGCCAGCAGTATTACAGGGCGTAGTGATCAGCCCCAGCATTTT.

Concerning this clone: This CDR3 is also generated by other DNA sequences in the sample. The rearrangement joins TRBV14 to TRBJ2-1; 14 bases line up with TRBD2. Germline-derived CDR1 and CDR2 are SGHDN and FVKESK. Losses at the gene ends were 1 base for V and 3 bases for J; bases not matched to a gene: 2. The CDR3 has 17 amino acids. The CDR3 loop reads CASSQGLAGGRYNEQFF. The CDR3 nucleotides are TGTGCCAGCAGCCAAGGACTAGCGGGGGGGCGCTACAATGAGCAGTTCTTC. Looking up the rest from reference TRBV14 and TRBJ2-1 gives the full variable domain: EAGVTQFPSHSVIEKGQTVTLRCDPISGHDNLYWYRRVMGKEIKFLLHFVKESKQDESGMPNNRFLAERTGGTYSTLKVQPAELEDSGVYFCASSQGLAGGRYNEQFFGPGTRLTVL.

The CDR3 nucleotides are TGCGCCAGCAGCCCCGGACAGGGGGCTTCGAATGAGCAGTTCTTC. It encodes CASSPGQGASNEQFF. This rearrangement joins TRBV4-1 to TRBJ2-1, with TRBD1 identical over 11 bases. V lost 4 bases and J lost 7; bases outside the gene matches: 6. Germline CDR1 reads MGHRA; CDR2 reads YSYEKL. The CDR3 is made up of 15 amino acids.

This clone was found once. J is TRBJ2-3 and V is TRBV6-4; 14 nucleotides agree with TRBD2. The CDR3 extends over 15 amino acids. The V segment lost 2 bases and the J segment 5 bases; nucleotides outside the gene matches: 0. Germline assignment: CDR1 MRHNA and CDR2 SNTAGT. CDR3 in amino acids: CASSDGTSGGDTQYF. CDR3 sequence (DNA): TGTGCCAGCAGTGACGGGACTAGCGGGGGAGATACGCAGTATTTT.

This clone was counted a few times. The chain combines TRBV4-1 with TRBJ2-5; weak D call: TRBD2 (5 bases). The CDR3 runs 14 residues. Germline V lookup: CDR1 MGHRA, CDR2 YSYEKL. Trimming left V 0 bases short and J 5 bases short, with 10 bases between. The CDR3 DNA reads as TGCGCCAGCAGCCAAGATGTTAGCGCTGAGACCCAGTACTTC. This encodes CASSQDVSAETQYF.

This chain joins TRBV7-9 and TRBJ2-3, with TRBD2 matching over 10 bases. Germline loops: CDR1 SEHNR, CDR2 FQNEAQ (reference sequence). CDR3 length equals 16 residues. The trim removed 1 base at V and 5 bases at J, leaving 6 bases unmatched. The CDR3 bases are TGTGCCAGCAGCTTAGGGCTAGCGGGGGACGGAGATACGCAGTATTTT. It codes for CASSLGLAGDGDTQYF.

The genes are TRBV10-2 and TRBJ1-2; TRBD1 matches at 9 bases. V lost 3 bases, J lost 8 bases, and 13 bases stayed unmatched. The germline CDR1 and CDR2 sequences are WSHSY and SAAADI. CDR3 size: 16 residues. The chain's CDR3 is CASSEGGLGTGTGYTF. Here the CDR3 DNA reads TGCGCCAGCAGTGAAGGGGGCCTAGGGACAGGGACCGGCTACACCTTC.

This chain links TRBV18 with TRBJ2-2; TRBD2 matches 9 bases. The CDR3 runs 15 residues. The V and J ends lost 2 bases and 5 bases, in that order; junction bases with no gene match: 3. The germline gives CDR1 KGHSH, CDR2 LQKENI. CDR3 protein: CASSPLAGVTGELFF. In nucleotides, the CDR3 is TGTGCCAGCTCACCATTAGCGGGAGTAACCGGGGAGCTGTTTTTT.

This sequence joins TRBV19 and TRBJ1-1; D not certain. This CDR3 contains 13 residues. Per the germline V gene, CDR1 is LNHDA and CDR2 is SQIVND (reference sequence). Trimming shortened V by 7 bases and J by 6 bases, and 15 bases separated the two germline ends. The CDR3 DNA reads as TGTGCCAGTATCGCCCAAACGGGATCTGAAGCTTTCTTT. Residues: CASIAQTGSEAFF.

The CDR3 is CSVARDTSYEQYF. The DNA of the CDR3 is TGCAGCGTTGCCCGGGACACCTCCTACGAGCAGTACTTC. The rearrangement joins TRBV29-1 to TRBJ2-7; a possible D gene is TRBD1 (6 bases). V was shortened by 4 bases and J by 0 bases, with 10 bases between the two germline ends. Germline V gives CDR1 SQVTM, CDR2 ANQGSEA. The CDR3 runs to 13 residues.

The chain links TRBV7-3 to TRBJ1-2; D ambiguous. This CDR3 is built from 15 residues. Per the germline V gene, CDR1 is SGHTA and CDR2 is FQGTGA. V gave up 0 bases and J gave up 7 bases, with 15 bases separating them. CDR3 in amino acids: CASSLTGAHGGGYTF. As DNA, the CDR3 is TGTGCCAGCAGCTTAACGGGCGCACATGGTGGTGGCTACACCTTC.

This rearrangement joins TRBV28 to TRBJ2-5; 8 nucleotides line up with TRBD2. Losses at the gene ends were 4 bases for V and 6 bases for J; bases not matched to a gene: 10. The CDR3 covers 15 residues. Germline V gives CDR1 MDHEN, CDR2 SYDVKM. CDR3 DNA: TGTGCCAGCAGTTCGCCTTCGAGCGGGAGTCAGACCCAGTACTTC. Amino acids: CASSSPSSGSQTQYF.

The chain has TRBV6-1 and TRBJ1-1; D unclear. V shed 5 bases and J shed 1 base, with 8 bases lying between them. Germline V gene sequence: CDR1 MNHNS, CDR2 SASEGT. This CDR3 region has 13 residues. Here the CDR3 reads CASSIQENTEAFF. The CDR3 DNA follows: TGTGCCAGCAGTATCCAGGAGAACACTGAAGCTTTCTTT.

The V call is TRBV5-4, the J call TRBJ2-3, with a weak D call TRBD2 (6 bases). The V gene lost 4 bases and the J gene lost 0 bases, with 12 bases spanning the gap. Germline CDR1 SGHNT, CDR2 YYREEE (reference sequence). The CDR3 contains 15 residues. CDR3 residues: CASSGGTTSTDTQYF. CDR3 in DNA: TGTGCCAGCAGCGGCGGGACGACTAGCACAGATACGCAGTATTTT.

This chain links TRBV28 with TRBJ1-3, with a weak D call TRBD1 (6 bases). CDR3 length: 14 residues. Germline V gene data show CDR1 as MDHEN and CDR2 as SYDVKM. V gave up 4 bases and J gave up 1 base, with 8 bases separating them. The CDR3 here is CASSSQGSGNTIYF. CDR3 nucleotide sequence: TGTGCCAGCAGTTCCCAGGGGTCTGGAAACACCATATATTTT.